Listed below are T cell receptor beta chains from one sample, sequenced in a study of blood T cells in healthy people across ages. TCRdb fed the 5' RACE reads into MiXCR, producing one record per CDR3 protein. The sample lists approximately 880,000 distinct CDR3 sequences, 45% to 50% occurring once. The specimen sequenced was blood. Receptor source: a man aged 25-45 years in good health. The CDR3 runs from the conserved cysteine through the conserved F or W. D genes are given only for firm matches. Size is stated for part of the rows, as once, few or many counts, or as a class when the clone is expanded.

v_call: TRBV5-1
clone_size: NA
j_call: TRBJ2-1
d_call: NA
cdr3_aa: CASSVDGSSYEQFF
cdr3_nt: TGCGCCAGCAGCGTGGACGGAAGCTCCTACGAGCAGTTCTTC

v_call: TRBV21-1
clone_size: few
j_call: TRBJ2-5
d_call: NA
cdr3_aa: CASSNNGTPYQETQYF
cdr3_nt: TGTGCCAGCAGCAATAACGGGACACCCTACCAAGAGACCCAGTACTTC

v_call: TRBV5-1
clone_size: NA
j_call: TRBJ1-6
d_call: NA
cdr3_aa: CASSPSRGSSYNSPLHF
cdr3_nt: TGCGCCAGCAGCCCTTCAAGGGGGAGCTCCTATAATTCACCCCTCCACTTT

v_call: TRBV6-5
clone_size: NA
j_call: TRBJ1-5
d_call: TRBD1
cdr3_aa: CASSLTGTGSNQPQHF
cdr3_nt: TGTGCCAGCAGCCTCACCGGGACAGGTAGCAATCAGCCCCAGCATTTT

v_call: TRBV12-3/TRBV12-4
clone_size: NA
j_call: TRBJ1-6
d_call: NA
cdr3_aa: CASTLRGNSPLHF
cdr3_nt: TGTGCCAGCACCCTAAGAGGGAATTCACCCCTCCACTTT

v_call: TRBV5-1
clone_size: many
j_call: TRBJ2-3
d_call: TRBD1
cdr3_aa: CASSLAGGNTQYF
cdr3_nt: TGCGCCAGCAGCTTGGCAGGGGGCAATACGCAGTATTTT

v_call: TRBV19
clone_size: few
j_call: TRBJ1-2
d_call: TRBD1
cdr3_aa: CASSIPTGGSYGYTF
cdr3_nt: TGTGCCAGTAGTATCCCGACAGGGGGCAGCTATGGCTACACCTTC

v_call: TRBV20-1
clone_size: NA
j_call: TRBJ2-7
d_call: NA
cdr3_aa: CSAYADSAYEQYF
cdr3_nt: TGCAGTGCTTACGCCGACAGCGCCTACGAGCAGTACTTC

v_call: TRBV5-1
clone_size: NA
j_call: TRBJ2-1
d_call: TRBD2
cdr3_aa: CASSRGSSGVNSYNEQFF
cdr3_nt: TGCGCCAGCAGCCGCGGGAGTAGCGGGGTCAACTCCTACAATGAGCAGTTCTTC

v_call: TRBV7-2
clone_size: NA
j_call: TRBJ2-3
d_call: TRBD1
cdr3_aa: CASSPSGTGFGDTQYF
cdr3_nt: TGTGCCAGCAGCCCCTCCGGGACAGGGTTTGGAGATACGCAGTATTTT

v_call: TRBV11-3
clone_size: once
j_call: TRBJ2-5
d_call: NA
cdr3_aa: CASSLEGEQETQYF
cdr3_nt: TGTGCCAGCAGCTTAGAAGGGGAACAAGAGACCCAGTACTTC

v_call: TRBV6-2/TRBV6-3
clone_size: NA
j_call: TRBJ2-7
d_call: NA
cdr3_aa: CASSYSKSGAYEQYF
cdr3_nt: TGTGCCAGCAGTTACTCGAAATCAGGGGCCTACGAGCAGTACTTC

v_call: TRBV27
clone_size: NA
j_call: TRBJ1-4
d_call: NA
cdr3_aa: CAGRGQINEKLFF
cdr3_nt: TGTGCCGGACGGGGGCAGATTAATGAAAAACTGTTTTTT

v_call: TRBV29-1
clone_size: NA
j_call: TRBJ1-2
d_call: TRBD1
cdr3_aa: CSVQGQGYGYTF
cdr3_nt: TGCAGCGTGCAAGGACAGGGCTATGGCTACACCTTC

v_call: TRBV20-1
clone_size: few
j_call: TRBJ2-7
d_call: NA
cdr3_aa: CSARLISDSGEQYF
cdr3_nt: TGCAGTGCTAGACTTATCTCCGACTCGGGCGAGCAGTACTTC

v_call: TRBV11-3
clone_size: NA
j_call: TRBJ2-3
d_call: NA
cdr3_aa: CASSEGQPTDTQYF
cdr3_nt: TGTGCCAGCAGCGAGGGACAACCCACAGATACGCAGTATTTT

v_call: TRBV6-2/TRBV6-3
clone_size: NA
j_call: TRBJ2-7
d_call: NA
cdr3_aa: CASSYSRGAYEQYF
cdr3_nt: TGTGCCAGCAGTTACTCGAGAGGAGCCTACGAGCAGTACTTC

v_call: TRBV20-1
clone_size: NA
j_call: TRBJ2-5
d_call: TRBD1
cdr3_aa: CSARGGQGRETQYF
cdr3_nt: TGCAGTGCTAGAGGAGGACAGGGAAGGGAGACCCAGTACTTC

v_call: TRBV20-1
clone_size: NA
j_call: TRBJ2-3
d_call: NA
cdr3_aa: CSASSGASTDTQYF
cdr3_nt: TGCAGTGCTAGTTCAGGGGCTAGCACAGATACGCAGTATTTT

v_call: TRBV7-9
clone_size: NA
j_call: TRBJ2-7
d_call: NA
cdr3_aa: CASSLASAYEQYF
cdr3_nt: TGTGCCAGCAGCTTAGCGTCGGCCTACGAGCAGTACTTC

v_call: TRBV3-1
clone_size: NA
j_call: TRBJ2-7
d_call: TRBD2
cdr3_aa: CASSPHRTSGYEQYF
cdr3_nt: TGTGCCAGCAGCCCCCACCGGACTAGCGGTTACGAGCAGTACTTC

v_call: TRBV9
clone_size: few
j_call: TRBJ1-2
d_call: TRBD1
cdr3_aa: CASSVSGQGHGYTF
cdr3_nt: TGTGCCAGCAGCGTTTCGGGACAGGGCCATGGCTACACCTTC

v_call: TRBV2
clone_size: once
j_call: TRBJ1-4
d_call: NA
cdr3_aa: CASKTAGGVNEKLFF
cdr3_nt: TGTGCCAGCAAAACCGCGGGGGGCGTGAATGAAAAACTGTTTTTT

v_call: TRBV20-1
clone_size: many
j_call: TRBJ2-5
d_call: TRBD1
cdr3_aa: CSARGGQTNQETQYF
cdr3_nt: TGCAGTGCTAGAGGGGGACAGACTAATCAAGAGACCCAGTACTTC

v_call: TRBV10-3
clone_size: NA
j_call: TRBJ2-7
d_call: NA
cdr3_aa: CATTDREGCEQYF
cdr3_nt: TGTGCCACCACGGACAGGGAGGGATGCGAGCAGTACTTC

v_call: TRBV4-1
clone_size: NA
j_call: TRBJ2-7
d_call: NA
cdr3_aa: CASSQDPRRVSYEQYF
cdr3_nt: TGCGCCAGCAGCCAAGATCCGCGAAGGGTATCCTACGAGCAGTACTTC

v_call: TRBV12-3/TRBV12-4
clone_size: few
j_call: TRBJ2-5
d_call: NA
cdr3_aa: CASSLDRSQETQYF
cdr3_nt: TGTGCCAGCAGTCTCGACAGGTCCCAAGAGACCCAGTACTTC

v_call: TRBV20-1
clone_size: NA
j_call: TRBJ2-1
d_call: NA
cdr3_aa: CSATREGYEQFF
cdr3_nt: TGCAGTGCTACCCGGGAAGGGTATGAGCAGTTCTTC

v_call: TRBV20-1
clone_size: NA
j_call: TRBJ2-7
d_call: NA
cdr3_aa: CSARGPQGYEQYF
cdr3_nt: TGCAGTGCTAGAGGGCCTCAGGGCTACGAGCAGTACTTC

v_call: TRBV12-3/TRBV12-4
clone_size: many
j_call: TRBJ2-5
d_call: TRBD2
cdr3_aa: CASSLGLAYQETQYF
cdr3_nt: TGTGCCAGCAGTTTAGGACTAGCGTACCAAGAGACCCAGTACTTC

v_call: TRBV21-1
clone_size: NA
j_call: TRBJ2-5
d_call: NA
cdr3_aa: CASSKARAGVVETQYF
cdr3_nt: TGTGCCAGCAGCAAAGCGCGGGCAGGAGTTGTTGAGACCCAGTACTTC

v_call: TRBV7-2
clone_size: NA
j_call: TRBJ2-3
d_call: NA
cdr3_aa: CASSLSGEDTQYF
cdr3_nt: TGTGCCAGCAGCTTATCCGGGGAAGATACGCAGTATTTT

v_call: TRBV6-6
clone_size: few
j_call: TRBJ2-3
d_call: TRBD2
cdr3_aa: CASSYRTSGGADTQYF
cdr3_nt: TGTGCCAGCAGTTACCGTACTAGCGGGGGGGCCGATACGCAGTATTTT

v_call: TRBV6-2/TRBV6-3
clone_size: few
j_call: TRBJ2-7
d_call: NA
cdr3_aa: CASKDGTYYEQYF
cdr3_nt: TGTGCCAGCAAGGACGGGACATACTACGAGCAGTACTTC

v_call: TRBV20-1
clone_size: NA
j_call: TRBJ1-2
d_call: NA
cdr3_aa: CSASRGNYGYTF
cdr3_nt: TGCAGTGCTAGCAGGGGTAACTATGGCTACACCTTC

v_call: TRBV20-1
clone_size: few
j_call: TRBJ2-7
d_call: NA
cdr3_aa: CSARDPRVTSYEQYF
cdr3_nt: TGCAGTGCTAGAGATCCCCGGGTCACGTCCTACGAGCAGTACTTC

v_call: TRBV5-4
clone_size: NA
j_call: TRBJ1-2
d_call: NA
cdr3_aa: CASSLSIWVTAYGYTF
cdr3_nt: TGTGCCAGCAGCTTGTCTATTTGGGTTACGGCCTATGGCTACACCTTC

v_call: TRBV7-6
clone_size: few
j_call: TRBJ2-7
d_call: NA
cdr3_aa: CASSTTHEQYF
cdr3_nt: TGTGCCAGCAGCACTACACACGAGCAGTACTTC

v_call: TRBV7-2
clone_size: few
j_call: TRBJ2-3
d_call: NA
cdr3_aa: CASSSDYLSTDTQYF
cdr3_nt: TGTGCCAGCAGCTCTGACTACCTAAGCACAGATACGCAGTATTTT

v_call: TRBV20-1
clone_size: NA
j_call: TRBJ2-1
d_call: TRBD2
cdr3_aa: CSAPSTSGIYNEQFF
cdr3_nt: TGCAGTGCTCCATCGACTAGCGGAATTTACAATGAGCAGTTCTTC

v_call: TRBV10-3
clone_size: few
j_call: TRBJ1-6
d_call: TRBD1
cdr3_aa: CAVGQDNSPLHF
cdr3_nt: TGTGCCGTGGGACAGGATAATTCACCCCTCCACTTT

v_call: TRBV29-1
clone_size: NA
j_call: TRBJ1-1
d_call: NA
cdr3_aa: CSVETALDTEAFF
cdr3_nt: TGCAGCGTTGAAACAGCTTTGGACACTGAAGCTTTCTTT

v_call: TRBV20-1
clone_size: few
j_call: TRBJ2-7
d_call: NA
cdr3_aa: CSARGSIEQYF
cdr3_nt: TGCAGTGCCCGGGGTTCGATCGAGCAGTACTTC

v_call: TRBV28
clone_size: many
j_call: TRBJ1-2
d_call: NA
cdr3_aa: CASSLAYGYTF
cdr3_nt: TGTGCCAGCAGCTTAGCGTATGGCTACACCTTC

v_call: TRBV6-1
clone_size: NA
j_call: TRBJ2-3
d_call: TRBD2
cdr3_aa: CAGRLAGEDTQYF
cdr3_nt: TGTGCCGGCAGACTAGCGGGTGAGGATACGCAGTATTTT

v_call: TRBV9
clone_size: NA
j_call: TRBJ2-7
d_call: TRBD1
cdr3_aa: CASSPRGTTKGGPYEQYF
cdr3_nt: TGTGCCAGCAGTCCCAGGGGGACAACGAAAGGGGGCCCATACGAGCAGTACTTC

v_call: TRBV29-1
clone_size: many
j_call: TRBJ1-2
d_call: TRBD1
cdr3_aa: CSVRDRGGYTF
cdr3_nt: TGCAGCGTTAGGGACAGGGGAGGCTACACCTTC

v_call: TRBV4-2
clone_size: NA
j_call: TRBJ1-4
d_call: NA
cdr3_aa: CASSQETPRGDEKLFF
cdr3_nt: TGTGCCAGCAGCCAAGAGACCCCACGGGGCGATGAAAAACTGTTTTTT

v_call: TRBV5-1
clone_size: NA
j_call: TRBJ2-5
d_call: TRBD2
cdr3_aa: CASSVSGRDPETQYF
cdr3_nt: TGCGCCAGCAGCGTTAGCGGGAGGGACCCGGAGACCCAGTACTTC

v_call: TRBV7-3
clone_size: few
j_call: TRBJ2-3
d_call: NA
cdr3_aa: CASSPFSGTDTQYF
cdr3_nt: TGTGCCAGCAGCCCGTTTAGTGGCACAGATACGCAGTATTTT

v_call: TRBV27
clone_size: NA
j_call: TRBJ2-1
d_call: NA
cdr3_aa: CASSWGAGLNEQFF
cdr3_nt: TGTGCCAGTTCCTGGGGCGCGGGCCTCAATGAGCAGTTCTTC

v_call: TRBV15
clone_size: few
j_call: TRBJ2-5
d_call: NA
cdr3_aa: CATSRDQTGQETQYF
cdr3_nt: TGTGCCACCAGCAGAGATCAAACGGGCCAAGAGACCCAGTACTTC

v_call: TRBV27
clone_size: few
j_call: TRBJ1-2
d_call: TRBD1
cdr3_aa: CASTQSFGTDYGYTF
cdr3_nt: TGTGCCAGCACCCAGTCTTTTGGGACAGACTATGGCTACACCTTC

v_call: TRBV4-3
clone_size: NA
j_call: TRBJ1-6
d_call: TRBD1
cdr3_aa: CASSQDRTGNSSPLHF
cdr3_nt: TGCGCCAGCAGCCAAGATAGGACAGGCAACTCTTCACCCCTCCACTTT

v_call: TRBV6-5
clone_size: NA
j_call: TRBJ1-1
d_call: NA
cdr3_aa: CASSYEGGRRGRAFF
cdr3_nt: TGTGCCAGCAGTTACGAAGGGGGTCGGCGGGGGCGGGCTTTCTTT